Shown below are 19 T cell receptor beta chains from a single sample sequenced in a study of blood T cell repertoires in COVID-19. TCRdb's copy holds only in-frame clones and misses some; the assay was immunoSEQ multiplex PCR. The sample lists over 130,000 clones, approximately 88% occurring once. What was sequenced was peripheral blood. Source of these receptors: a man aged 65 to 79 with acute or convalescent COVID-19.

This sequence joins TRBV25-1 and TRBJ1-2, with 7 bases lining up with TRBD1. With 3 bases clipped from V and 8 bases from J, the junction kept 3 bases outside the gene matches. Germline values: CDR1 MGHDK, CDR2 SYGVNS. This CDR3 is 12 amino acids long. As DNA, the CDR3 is TGTGCCAGCAGTGACAGGGGGGACGGCTACACCTTC. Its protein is CASSDRGDGYTF.

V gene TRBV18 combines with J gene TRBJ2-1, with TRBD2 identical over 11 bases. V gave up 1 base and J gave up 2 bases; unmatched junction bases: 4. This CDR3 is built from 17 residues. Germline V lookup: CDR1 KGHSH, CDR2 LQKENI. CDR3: CASSPLGLAATYNEQFF. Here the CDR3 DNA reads TGTGCCAGCTCACCACTGGGACTAGCGGCCACCTACAATGAGCAGTTCTTC.

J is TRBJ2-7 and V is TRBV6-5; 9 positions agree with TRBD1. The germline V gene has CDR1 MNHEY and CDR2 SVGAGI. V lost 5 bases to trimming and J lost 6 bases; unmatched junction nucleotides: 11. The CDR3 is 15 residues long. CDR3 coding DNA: TGTGCCAGCAGTAACGCTCAACAGGGGGCCTCCGAGCAGTACTTC. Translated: CASSNAQQGASEQYF.

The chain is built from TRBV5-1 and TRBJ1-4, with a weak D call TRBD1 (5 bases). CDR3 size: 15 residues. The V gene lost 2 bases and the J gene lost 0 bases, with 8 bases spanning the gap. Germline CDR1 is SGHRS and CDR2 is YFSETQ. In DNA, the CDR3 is TGCGCCAGCAGCTTAGAACAGGCAACTAATGAAAAACTGTTTTTT. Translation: CASSLEQATNEKLFF. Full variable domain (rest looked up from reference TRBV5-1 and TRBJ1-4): KAGVTQTPRYLIKTRGQQVTLSCSPISGHRSVSWYQQTPGQGLQFLFEYFSETQRNKGNFPGRFSGRQFSNSRSEMNVSTLELGDSALYLCASSLEQATNEKLFFGSGTQLSVL.

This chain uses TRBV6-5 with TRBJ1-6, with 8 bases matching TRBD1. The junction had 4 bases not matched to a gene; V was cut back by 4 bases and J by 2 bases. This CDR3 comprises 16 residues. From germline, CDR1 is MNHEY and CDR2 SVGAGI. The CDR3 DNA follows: TGTGCCAGCAGTTGGGGGACAGGTACCTATAATTCACCCCTCCACTTT. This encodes CASSWGTGTYNSPLHF.

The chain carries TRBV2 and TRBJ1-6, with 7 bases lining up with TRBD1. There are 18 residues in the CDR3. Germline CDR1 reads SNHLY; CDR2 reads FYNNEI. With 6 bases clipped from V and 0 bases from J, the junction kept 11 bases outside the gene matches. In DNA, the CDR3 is TGTGCCAGCAGCTTTCGACAGGGTCGAAGCTCCTATAATTCACCCCTCCACTTT. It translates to CASSFRQGRSSYNSPLHF.

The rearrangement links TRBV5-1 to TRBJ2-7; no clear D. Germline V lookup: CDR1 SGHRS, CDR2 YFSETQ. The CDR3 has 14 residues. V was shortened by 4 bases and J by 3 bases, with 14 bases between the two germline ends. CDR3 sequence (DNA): TGCGCCAGCAGCCCTCCGGGTATGTTCTACGAGCAGTACTTC. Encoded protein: CASSPPGMFYEQYF.

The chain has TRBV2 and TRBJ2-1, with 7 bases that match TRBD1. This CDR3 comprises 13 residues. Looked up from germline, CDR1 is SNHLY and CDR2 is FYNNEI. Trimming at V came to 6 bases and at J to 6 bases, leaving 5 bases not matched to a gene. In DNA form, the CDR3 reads TGTGCCAGCAGGCAAACAGGGGCCAATGAGCAGTTCTTC. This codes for CASRQTGANEQFF.

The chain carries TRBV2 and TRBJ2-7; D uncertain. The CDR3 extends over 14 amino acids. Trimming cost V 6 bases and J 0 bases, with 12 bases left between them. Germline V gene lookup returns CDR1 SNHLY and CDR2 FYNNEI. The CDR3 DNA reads TGTGCCAGCAGGGAAACCCTGAGCTCCTACGAGCAGTACTTC. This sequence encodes CASRETLSSYEQYF.

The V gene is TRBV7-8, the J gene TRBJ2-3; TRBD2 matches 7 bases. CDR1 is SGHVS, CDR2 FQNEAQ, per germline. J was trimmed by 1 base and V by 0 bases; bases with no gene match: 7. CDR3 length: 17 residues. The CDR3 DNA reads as TGTGCCAGCAGCTTAGCGATAAGCCGGGGGGGCACAGATACGCAGTATTTT. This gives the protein CASSLAISRGGTDTQYF. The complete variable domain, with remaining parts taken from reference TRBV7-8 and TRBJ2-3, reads GAGVSQSPRYKVAKRGQDVALRCDPISGHVSLFWYQQALGQGPEFLTYFQNEAQLDKSGLPSDRFFAERPEGSVSTLKIQRTQQEDSAVYLCASSLAISRGGTDTQYFGPGTRLTVL.

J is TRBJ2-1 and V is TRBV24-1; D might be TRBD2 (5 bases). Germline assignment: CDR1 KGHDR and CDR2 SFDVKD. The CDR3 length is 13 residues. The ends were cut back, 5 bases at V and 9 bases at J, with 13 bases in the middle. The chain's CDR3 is CATSVSGWGEQFF. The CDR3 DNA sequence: TGTGCCACCAGTGTATCGGGGTGGGGTGAGCAGTTCTTC.

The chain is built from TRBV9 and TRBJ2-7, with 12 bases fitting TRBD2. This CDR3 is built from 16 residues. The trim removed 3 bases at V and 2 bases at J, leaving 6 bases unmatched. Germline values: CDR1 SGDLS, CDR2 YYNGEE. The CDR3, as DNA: TGTGCCAGCAGCGCCGATCGGACTAGCGGGGCCTACGAGCAGTACTTC. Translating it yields CASSADRTSGAYEQYF.

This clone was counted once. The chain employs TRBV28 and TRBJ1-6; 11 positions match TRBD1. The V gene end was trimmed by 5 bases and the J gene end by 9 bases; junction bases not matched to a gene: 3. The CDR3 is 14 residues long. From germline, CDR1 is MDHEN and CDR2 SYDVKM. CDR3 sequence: CASSPGQGASPLHF. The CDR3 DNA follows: TGTGCCAGCAGTCCTGGACAGGGGGCTTCACCCCTCCACTTT.

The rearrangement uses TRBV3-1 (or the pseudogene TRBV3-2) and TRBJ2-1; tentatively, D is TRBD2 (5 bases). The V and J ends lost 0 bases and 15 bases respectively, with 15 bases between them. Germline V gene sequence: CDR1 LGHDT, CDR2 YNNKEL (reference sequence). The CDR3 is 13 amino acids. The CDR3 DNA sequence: TGTGCCAGCAGCCAAGATGAATACACTAGTGTGTTCTTC. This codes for CASSQDEYTSVFF.

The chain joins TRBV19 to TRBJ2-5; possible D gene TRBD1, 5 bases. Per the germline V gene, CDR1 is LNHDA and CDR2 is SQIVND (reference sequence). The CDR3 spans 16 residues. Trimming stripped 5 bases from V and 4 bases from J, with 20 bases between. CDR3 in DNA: TGTGCCAGTAGTTCATCCGGCAGGGTGATTGGAGAGACCCAGTACTTC. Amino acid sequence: CASSSSGRVIGETQYF.

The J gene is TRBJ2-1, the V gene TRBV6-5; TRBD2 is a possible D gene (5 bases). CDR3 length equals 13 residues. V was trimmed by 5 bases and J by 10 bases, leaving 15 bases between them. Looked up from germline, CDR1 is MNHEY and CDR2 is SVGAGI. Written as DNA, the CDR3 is TGTGCCAGCAGTACCCGCTTTCGAGGGGAGCAGTTCTTC. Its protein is CASSTRFRGEQFF.

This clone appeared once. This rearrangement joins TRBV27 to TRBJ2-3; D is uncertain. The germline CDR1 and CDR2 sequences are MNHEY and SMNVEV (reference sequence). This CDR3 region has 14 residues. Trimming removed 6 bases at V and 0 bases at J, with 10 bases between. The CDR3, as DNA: TGTGCCAGCAGCCAGGAACGAAGCACAGATACGCAGTATTTT. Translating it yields CASSQERSTDTQYF.

The chain's CDR3 is CASSGGGTQHF. CDR3 sequence (DNA): TGTGCCAGCAGCGGCGGGGGGACCCAGCATTTT. The genes are TRBV7-9 and TRBJ1-5, with a weak D call TRBD1 (5 bases). Germline CDR1 reads SEHNR; CDR2 reads FQNEAQ (reference sequence). V lost 5 bases and J 11 bases, leaving 10 bases between the germline ends. This CDR3 has 11 amino acids.

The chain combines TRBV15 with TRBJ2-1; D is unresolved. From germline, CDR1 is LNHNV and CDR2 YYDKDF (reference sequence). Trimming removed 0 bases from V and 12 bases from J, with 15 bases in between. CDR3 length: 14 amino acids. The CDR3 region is CATSRDAQAFVQFF. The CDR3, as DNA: TGTGCCACCAGCAGAGATGCCCAGGCCTTCGTGCAGTTCTTC.